This T cell receptor (beta chain) was captured by sequencing in a study of T-cell memory formation after mild COVID-19. This clonotype was counted only a few times. Via MiXCR, TCRdb re-called the 5' RACE reads, giving one row per CDR3 protein. The sample comprises roughly 250,000 distinct CDR3 sequences, about 17% of which are singletons, and around 3.8% rests with the top ten. The ends lost 2 bases at V and 4 bases at J; junction bases unmatched: 4. Per germline, CDR1 KGHDR and CDR2 SFDVKD. This CDR3 has 15 residues. Input material: PBMCs or a T cell subset sorted from them (not recorded which). This receptor was obtained from a young man who had mild COVID-19 (a few samples of this study predate the infection). Cell type and time point are not known. V is TRBV24-1 and J is TRBJ1-2, with TRBD1 matching over 9 bases. The CDR3: CATSDSATGGYGYTF. In DNA, the CDR3 is TGTGCCACCAGTGATTCCGCGACAGGGGGCTATGGCTACACCTTC.